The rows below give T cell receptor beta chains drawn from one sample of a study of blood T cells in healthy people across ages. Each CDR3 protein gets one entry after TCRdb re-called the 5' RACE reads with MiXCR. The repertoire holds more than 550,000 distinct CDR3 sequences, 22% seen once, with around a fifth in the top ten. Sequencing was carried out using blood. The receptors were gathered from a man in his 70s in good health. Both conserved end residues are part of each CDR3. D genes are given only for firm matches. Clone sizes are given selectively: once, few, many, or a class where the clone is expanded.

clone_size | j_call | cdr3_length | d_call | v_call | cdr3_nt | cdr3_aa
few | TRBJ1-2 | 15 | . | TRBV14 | TGTGCCAGCAGCCAAGATTACAGGAGGCACTATGGCTACACCTTC | CASSQDYRRHYGYTF
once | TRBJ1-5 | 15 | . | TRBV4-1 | TGCGCCAGCAGCCAAGAAGGACACACCAATCAGCCCCAGCATTTT | CASSQEGHTNQPQHF
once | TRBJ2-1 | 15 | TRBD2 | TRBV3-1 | TGTGCCAGCAGCCGGGAAGCGGGGGGCAGGGATGAGCAGTTCTTC | CASSREAGGRDEQFF
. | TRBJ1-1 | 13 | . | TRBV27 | TGTGCCAGCAGTCATACAGAGAGCACTGAAGCTTTCTTT | CASSHTESTEAFF
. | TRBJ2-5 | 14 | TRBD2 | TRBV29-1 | TGCAGCGTAGCGGGAGGTTTTTGGGGAGAGACCCAGTACTTC | CSVAGGFWGETQYF
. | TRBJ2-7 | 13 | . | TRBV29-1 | TGCAGCGTTGAAGCGGGAGGGGGCAATGAGCGGTTCTTC | CSVEAGGGNERFF
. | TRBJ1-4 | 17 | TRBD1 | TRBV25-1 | TGTGCCAGCAGTGATCGTGGGACAGGACGAACTAATGAAAAACTGTTTTTT | CASSDRGTGRTNEKLFF
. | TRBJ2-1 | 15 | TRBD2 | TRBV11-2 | TGTGCCAGCAGCTTAGTTCGGGGGGTCTACAATGAGCAGTTCTTC | CASSLVRGVYNEQFF
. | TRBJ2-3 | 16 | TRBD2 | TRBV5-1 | TGCGCCAGCAGCGAGACTAGCGGGGCTAGCACAGATACGCAGTATTTT | CASSETSGASTDTQYF
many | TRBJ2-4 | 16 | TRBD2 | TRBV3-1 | TGTGCCAGCAGCCAGAGGCTAGCGGGGCTTGAAAACATTCAGTACTTC | CASSQRLAGLENIQYF
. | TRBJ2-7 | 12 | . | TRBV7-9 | TGTGCCAGCAGCATAGGGACATCCGAGCAGTACTTC | CASSIGTSEQYF
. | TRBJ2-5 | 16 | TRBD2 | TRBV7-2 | TGTGCCAGCAGCTGGGGGACTAGCGGGAGTGGAGAGACCCAGTACTTC | CASSWGTSGSGETQYF
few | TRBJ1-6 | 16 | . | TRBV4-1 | TGCGCCAGCAGCCAAGATGATCGTTTTCGCGATTCACCCCTCCACTTT | CASSQDDRFRDSPLHF
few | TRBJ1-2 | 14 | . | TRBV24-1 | TGTGCCACCCCTCAACCCCATTACTATGGAGGCTACACCTTC | CATPQPHYYGGYTF
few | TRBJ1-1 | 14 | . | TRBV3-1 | TGTGCCAGCACCGACACAGCCTCAAACACTGAAGCTTTCTTT | CASTDTASNTEAFF
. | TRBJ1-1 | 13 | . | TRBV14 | TGTGCCAGCAGCCAAAAAAGGATCACTGAAGCTTTCTTT | CASSQKRITEAFF
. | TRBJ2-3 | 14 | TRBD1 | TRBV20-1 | TGCAGTGCTATTGTACAGGGGAGCACAGATACGCAGTATTTT | CSAIVQGSTDTQYF
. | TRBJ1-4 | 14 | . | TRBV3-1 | TGTGCCAGCAGCCAAGCCGCCGCGGGGGAAAAACTGTTTTTT | CASSQAAAGEKLFF
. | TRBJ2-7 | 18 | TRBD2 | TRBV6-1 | TGTGCCAGCAGGATAGCGGGGGGGCCAGGTTTCAAGTCCTACGAGCAGTACTTC | CASRIAGGPGFKSYEQYF
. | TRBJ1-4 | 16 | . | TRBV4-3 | TGCGCCAGCAGCCAAGGAGCCCTGGGGGCATATGGAAAACTGTTTTTT | CASSQGALGAYGKLFF
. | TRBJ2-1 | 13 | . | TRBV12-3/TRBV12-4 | TGTGCCAGCAGTCCGTACCTAAGAAATGAGCAGTTCTTC | CASSPYLRNEQFF
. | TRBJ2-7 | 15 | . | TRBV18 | TGTGCCAGCTCCCCCGGGACTCCGAGCTCCTACGAGCAGTACTTC | CASSPGTPSSYEQYF
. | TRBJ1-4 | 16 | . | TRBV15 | TGTGCCACCAGCAGAGCTAGTGATCAAGGGGATGAAAAACTGTTTTTT | CATSRASDQGDEKLFF
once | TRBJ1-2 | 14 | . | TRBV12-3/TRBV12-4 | TGTGCCAGCAGTTCGTTAGACGGGGTCTATGGCTACACCTTC | CASSSLDGVYGYTF
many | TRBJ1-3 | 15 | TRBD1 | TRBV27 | TGTGCCAGCAGTTTAACAGGGGGGTCTGGAAACACCATATATTTT | CASSLTGGSGNTIYF
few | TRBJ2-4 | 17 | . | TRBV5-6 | TGTGCCAGCAGCAAAAGTAGCTGGGGACTAGCCAAAAACATTCAGTACTTC | CASSKSSWGLAKNIQYF
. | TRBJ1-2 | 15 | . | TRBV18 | TGTGCCAGCTCACCTGGACGGGGCACTAACTATGGCTACACCTTC | CASSPGRGTNYGYTF
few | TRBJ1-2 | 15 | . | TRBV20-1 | TGCAGTGCCAAACCTCCAGGGCGAGCTAACTATGACTACACCTTC | CSAKPPGRANYDYTF
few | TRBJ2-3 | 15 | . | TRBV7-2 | TGTGCCAGCAGCCCTAGGGACTTAAGCACAGATACGCAGTATTTT | CASSPRDLSTDTQYF
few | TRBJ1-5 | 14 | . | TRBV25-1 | TGTGCCAGCAGTGAATACAGTCGCAATCAGCCCCAGCATTTT | CASSEYSRNQPQHF
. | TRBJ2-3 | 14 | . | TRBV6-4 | TGTGCCAGCAGTAAGAGCGGATACACAGATACGCAGTATTTT | CASSKSGYTDTQYF
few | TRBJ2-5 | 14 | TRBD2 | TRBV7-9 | TGTGCCAGCAGCTCTGCGACTAGCTGGGAGACCCAGTACTTC | CASSSATSWETQYF
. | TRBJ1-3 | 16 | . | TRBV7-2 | TGTGCCAGCAGCTTATCGGCAGGGTATTCTGGAAACACCATATATTTT | CASSLSAGYSGNTIYF
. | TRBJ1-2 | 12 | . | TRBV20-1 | TGCAGTGCTGCCCGGACAGCCTATGGCTACACCTTC | CSAARTAYGYTF
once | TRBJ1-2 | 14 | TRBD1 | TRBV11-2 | TGTGCCAGCAGCTTGGCCCAGGGGGCGGAAGGCTACACCTTC | CASSLAQGAEGYTF
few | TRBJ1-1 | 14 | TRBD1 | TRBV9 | TGTGCCAGCAGCGTAGCGACAGGGGCAGCTGAAGCTTTCTTT | CASSVATGAAEAFF
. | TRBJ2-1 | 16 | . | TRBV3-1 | TGTGCCAGCAGCCCGGGCCTTTCGGGCACCCCTAATGAGCAGTTCTTC | CASSPGLSGTPNEQFF
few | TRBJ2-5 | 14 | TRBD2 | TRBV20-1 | TGCAGTGCTAGAGTAGCGGGGACTCAAGAGACCCAGTACTTC | CSARVAGTQETQYF
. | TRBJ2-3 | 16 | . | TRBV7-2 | TGTGCCAGCAGCTTAGAAGTGCCCAAGGTCACAGATACGCAGTATTTT | CASSLEVPKVTDTQYF
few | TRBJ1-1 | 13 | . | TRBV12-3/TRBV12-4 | TGTGCCAGCAGTTTCTGGGGGCACACTGAAGCTTTCTTT | CASSFWGHTEAFF
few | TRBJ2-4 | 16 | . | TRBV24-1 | TGTGCCACCAGGGCCCATGGGGGAGAAGTCGGGAACATTCAGTACTTC | CATRAHGGEVGNIQYF
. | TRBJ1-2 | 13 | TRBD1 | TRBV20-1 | TGCAGTGCTAGTCAGGGGACAGGGCCTGGCTACACCTTC | CSASQGTGPGYTF
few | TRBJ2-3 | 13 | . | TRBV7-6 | TGTGCCAGCAGCTTAACAGGAGTGGTGACGCAGTATTTT | CASSLTGVVTQYF
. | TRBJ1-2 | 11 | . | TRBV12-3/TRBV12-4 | TGTGCCAGCAGTGGTTGGACAACGTACACCTTC | CASSGWTTYTF
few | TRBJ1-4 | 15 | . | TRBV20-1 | TGCAGTGCGTCTACAGGGTTTGCAACTAATGAAAAACTGTTTTTT | CSASTGFATNEKLFF
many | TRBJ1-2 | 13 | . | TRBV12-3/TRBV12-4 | TGTGCCAGCAGTTTAGCCGGGACGTTGAGCTACACCTTC | CASSLAGTLSYTF
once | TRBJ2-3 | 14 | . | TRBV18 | TGTGCCAGCTCACCAGACAGAGCCCATATATCGCAGTATTTT | CASSPDRAHISQYF
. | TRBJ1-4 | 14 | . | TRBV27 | TGTGCCAGCAGTTTGGCAGTAAAGGGTGAAAAACTGTTTTTT | CASSLAVKGEKLFF
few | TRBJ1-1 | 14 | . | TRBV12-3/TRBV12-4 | TGTGCCAGCAGCCCTGGACGGAAGAACACTGAAGCTTTCTTT | CASSPGRKNTEAFF
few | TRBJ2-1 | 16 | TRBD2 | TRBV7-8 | TGTGCCAGCAGCCAATACGGGACTAGCGTTTACAATGAGCAGTTCTTC | CASSQYGTSVYNEQFF